This T cell receptor beta chain was retrieved from a study of blood T cell repertoires in COVID-19. At the level of the study: T cells, B-cell-depleted T cells, or PBMCs supplied cDNA or gDNA.

This clone showed up just once. Produced via immunoSEQ multiplex PCR; TCRdb's table is partial and in-frame only. The table records some 300,000 clones, approximately 89% of them present only once. Trimming left V 8 bases short and J 4 bases short, with 5 bases between. Per the germline V gene, CDR1 is MNHEY and CDR2 is SVGAGI. The CDR3 runs 10 residues. The receptor was derived from a woman in her 30s with COVID-19, enrolled during active disease. Sequenced sample: peripheral blood. The rearrangement uses TRBV6-5 and TRBJ1-1, with D hard to call. DNA for the CDR3: TGTGCCAGCGGGCGCACTGAAGCTTTCTTT. Translated, it gives CASGRTEAFF.